These T cell receptor beta chains were read from a single sample in a study of blood T cell repertoires in COVID-19. Assay used: immunoSEQ multiplex PCR; TCRdb lists only in-frame clones, some missing. In the table there are about 140,000 clones, about 90% of which are singletons. The sequenced material came from PBMCs or T cells enriched from blood (not recorded which). Source of these receptors: a man aged 60 to 69 who had recovered from COVID-19. Each CDR3 is given without its conserved first and last residue. The order of the fields is J gene, D gene, V gene, CDR3 protein. D genes are given only for firm matches.

J: TRBJ2-1; D: TRBD2; V: TRBV11-1; CDR3: ASSLGLAGVSFEQF
J: TRBJ1-3; D: TRBD1; V: TRBV23-1; CDR3: ASSQSGQTKRNTIY
J: TRBJ2-7; D: .; V: TRBV3-1/TRBV3-2; CDR3: ASSQGLGEQY
J: TRBJ1-6; D: TRBD1; V: TRBV30; CDR3: AWSLQTGIRGSPLH
J: TRBJ1-1; D: .; V: TRBV6-5; CDR3: ASGGRLTEAF
J: TRBJ1-5; D: TRBD1; V: TRBV6-5; CDR3: ASRLTGHDQPQH
J: TRBJ1-1; D: .; V: TRBV28; CDR3: ASRGAFHTEAF
J: TRBJ2-2; D: .; V: TRBV5-1; CDR3: ASSSIGGTGELF
J: TRBJ2-2; D: TRBD1; V: TRBV6-5; CDR3: ASSSTGGGELF
J: TRBJ2-7; D: TRBD1; V: TRBV10-3; CDR3: AIRRQGAPEQY
J: TRBJ1-4; D: .; V: TRBV7-9; CDR3: ASSGWKEGTEKLF
J: TRBJ2-7; D: TRBD2; V: TRBV18; CDR3: ASSPPRGGSPYEQY
J: TRBJ2-7; D: TRBD1; V: TRBV3-1/TRBV3-2; CDR3: ASGVGQGGEQY
J: TRBJ1-1; D: .; V: TRBV2; CDR3: ASSRQSRGAF
J: TRBJ2-1; D: TRBD2; V: TRBV10-1; CDR3: ASGLGLAGTNEQF
J: TRBJ2-7; D: .; V: TRBV18; CDR3: ASSPAGDDYEQY
J: TRBJ1-3; D: TRBD1; V: TRBV10-1; CDR3: ASSAGGSGNTIY
J: TRBJ1-1; D: .; V: TRBV5-1; CDR3: ASSSRSTEAF
J: TRBJ1-2; D: .; V: TRBV28; CDR3: ASSPSPPGYGYT
J: TRBJ2-1; D: TRBD2; V: TRBV6-5; CDR3: ASRPIAGGGGQF
J: TRBJ2-7; D: TRBD1; V: TRBV6-5; CDR3: ASSPSDRVHEQY
J: TRBJ1-3; D: TRBD1; V: TRBV6-6; CDR3: ASSYSQGAGNTIY
J: TRBJ2-5; D: .; V: TRBV5-4; CDR3: ASSRRGETQY
J: TRBJ1-3; D: TRBD1; V: TRBV6-1; CDR3: ASSQSTGQGNTIY
J: TRBJ2-5; D: .; V: TRBV5-8; CDR3: ASNNQAQETQY
J: TRBJ1-2; D: .; V: TRBV2; CDR3: ASNQNYGYT
J: TRBJ1-2; D: TRBD1; V: TRBV29-1; CDR3: SAPRRQGSNYGYT
J: TRBJ2-5; D: .; V: TRBV28; CDR3: ASRVRGTGRETQY
J: TRBJ2-3; D: TRBD2; V: TRBV28; CDR3: ASKSPSGYTDTQY
J: TRBJ2-2; D: .; V: TRBV18; CDR3: ASSPRGNTGELF
J: TRBJ2-7; D: TRBD1; V: TRBV29-1; CDR3: SVASTGGSPYEQY
J: TRBJ1-6; D: TRBD1; V: TRBV15; CDR3: ATSREGRGNSPLH
J: TRBJ2-1; D: .; V: TRBV5-1; CDR3: ASSPTLSSYNEQF
J: TRBJ2-1; D: TRBD2; V: TRBV6-5; CDR3: ASSAGGEQF
J: TRBJ2-1; D: TRBD2; V: TRBV5-1; CDR3: ASSTGTSGNEQF
J: TRBJ2-1; D: TRBD2; V: TRBV28; CDR3: ASSLRLAGGPRYNEQF
J: TRBJ2-7; D: .; V: TRBV2; CDR3: ASSPRGEQY
J: TRBJ1-1; D: TRBD1; V: TRBV6-5; CDR3: ASREGANTEAF
J: TRBJ1-1; D: TRBD1; V: TRBV28; CDR3: ASSLPPTGQAF
J: TRBJ1-2; D: .; V: TRBV5-4; CDR3: ASSLKTATSEGYT
J: TRBJ2-7; D: TRBD2; V: TRBV10-1; CDR3: ASQAGVGYEQY
J: TRBJ1-1; D: .; V: TRBV2; CDR3: ASKRQVVRTEAF
J: TRBJ2-7; D: .; V: TRBV20-1; CDR3: SASPQIPYEQY
J: TRBJ1-5; D: .; V: TRBV28; CDR3: ASSRGGGPQPQH
J: TRBJ2-1; D: TRBD1; V: TRBV24-1; CDR3: ATSDVDRGKNNEQF
J: TRBJ2-1; D: TRBD2; V: TRBV9; CDR3: ASSRTSGNEQF
J: TRBJ1-1; D: .; V: TRBV7-8; CDR3: ASSLRMNTEAF
J: TRBJ1-1; D: .; V: TRBV5-4; CDR3: ASSRAQGTEAF
J: TRBJ2-1; D: TRBD1; V: TRBV4-2; CDR3: ASSQNRGNEQF
J: TRBJ1-2; D: .; V: TRBV5-1; CDR3: ASSPGFADGYGYT
J: TRBJ1-2; D: .; V: TRBV4-1; CDR3: ASSSLGGDIGRA
J: TRBJ1-3; D: .; V: TRBV5-1; CDR3: ASSLEGTGNTIY
J: TRBJ2-2; D: TRBD2; V: TRBV12-5; CDR3: ASATNPGGDTGELF
J: TRBJ2-3; D: TRBD1; V: TRBV6-5; CDR3: ASSYSGGNTQY
J: TRBJ2-3; D: .; V: TRBV5-1; CDR3: ASSDTGTDTQY
J: TRBJ2-1; D: .; V: TRBV29-1; CDR3: SVEAGQGNTYNEQF
J: TRBJ1-2; D: .; V: TRBV12-3/TRBV12-4; CDR3: ASTSGQSYT